These 30 T cell receptor beta chains came from one sample sequenced in a study of T cell repertoires in cytomegalovirus infection. These receptors' targets are unknown. From the reads, TCRdb called clonotypes with MiXCR, one entry per CDR3 protein. This sample has 450,000 to 550,000 distinct CDR3 sequences, with approximately 42% found just once. The input for sequencing was cultured PBMCs, taken from culture after CMV antigen stimulation. The origin of the receptors is a human donor in good health (CMV status not recorded). Some clones in this sample may be carry-over from other donors' samples.

The V gene is TRBV7-9, the J gene TRBJ2-7, with 12 bases fitting TRBD2. From germline, CDR1 is SEHNR and CDR2 FQNEAQ (reference sequence). Trimming removed 4 bases from V and 5 bases from J; junction bases left unmatched: 15. This CDR3 has 18 amino acids. The CDR3 DNA reads as TGTGCCAGCAGCTCCGAACCGACTAGCGGGAGAAGAGGGCACGAGCAGTACTTC. Translated: CASSSEPTSGRRGHEQYF.

This clonotype was picked up many times. The J gene is TRBJ2-5, the V gene TRBV7-2; D ambiguous. Trimming shortened V by 3 bases and J by 5 bases, and 13 bases separated the two germline ends. The germline V gene has CDR1 SGHTA and CDR2 FQGNSA. This CDR3 contains 14 residues. The CDR3 coding sequence is TGTGCCAGCAGCTTGGACCCTTCCAGGGAGACCCAGTACTTC. Protein product: CASSLDPSRETQYF.

The genes are TRBV9 and TRBJ1-2; a weak D match, TRBD1 (6 bases). The length of the CDR3 is 14 residues. Germline V gene lookup returns CDR1 SGDLS and CDR2 YYNGEE. Trimming left V 7 bases short and J 0 bases short, with 13 bases between. The CDR3 nucleotides read TGTGCCAGCCTCGGGACAAACTCTAACTATGGCTACACCTTC. It yields the protein CASLGTNSNYGYTF.

The V gene is TRBV12-3 or TRBV12-4, the J gene TRBJ2-1; 10 bases align to TRBD2. Germline trimming cut 0 bases from V and 8 bases from J; bases unmatched to any gene: 10. The CDR3 extends over 17 amino acids. CDR3 protein: CASSLARVSGGVDEQFF. CDR3 in DNA: TGTGCCAGCAGTTTAGCGCGCGTAAGCGGGGGGGTTGATGAGCAGTTCTTC.

The chain carries TRBV2 and TRBJ2-7; 9 bases match TRBD1. Germline CDR1 reads SNHLY; CDR2 reads FYNNEI. CDR3 length: 11 amino acids. V lost 8 bases to trimming and J lost 9 bases; unmatched junction nucleotides: 5. CDR3 amino acids: CASRDRDGQYF. CDR3 DNA: TGTGCCAGCCGGGACAGGGATGGGCAGTACTTC.

The chain is built from TRBV10-3 and TRBJ2-7; TRBD1 is a possible D gene (5 bases). The V and J ends lost 10 bases and 3 bases respectively, with 13 bases between them. Germline loops: CDR1 ENHRY, CDR2 SYGVKD. The CDR3 is 12 amino acids. The CDR3 nucleotides read TGTGCCAGTCAGGGCCCTCTCTACGAGCAGTACTTC. Amino acids: CASQGPLYEQYF.

The J gene is TRBJ1-5, the V gene TRBV4-1; weak D call: TRBD1 (5 bases). The length of the CDR3 is 15 residues. V lost 0 bases and J lost 4, with 10 bases in between. From germline, CDR1 is MGHRA and CDR2 YSYEKL. CDR3 sequence (DNA): TGCGCCAGCAGCCAAGAGGGCAGGGTGAATCAGCCCCAGCATTTT. Translation: CASSQEGRVNQPQHF.

The CDR3 protein is CASKGQPYEQYF. CDR3 sequence (DNA): TGTGCCAGCAAGGGCCAGCCCTACGAGCAGTACTTC. This sequence joins TRBV3-1 and TRBJ2-7, with D unresolved. The CDR3 extends over 12 amino acids. The V end lost 7 bases, the J end lost 2 bases, and 9 bases lay between the germline ends. Germline V CDR1 and CDR2: LGHDT, YNNKEL (reference sequence).

This chain uses TRBV27 with TRBJ2-4, with TRBD2 identical over 9 bases. CDR1 and CDR2 (germline): MNHEY, SMNVEV (reference sequence). CDR3 length: 15 amino acids. Trimming cost V 2 bases and J 6 bases; bases outside gene matches: 5. Here the CDR3 reads CASSLRLAGPNIQYF. In DNA, the CDR3 is TGTGCCAGCAGTTTACGCCTAGCGGGGCCAAACATTCAGTACTTC.

The chain links TRBV7-6 to TRBJ2-7, with D perhaps matching TRBD1 (6 bases). V was shortened by 5 bases and J by 2 bases, with 16 bases between the two germline ends. Germline assignment: CDR1 SGHVS and CDR2 FNYEAQ. The length of the CDR3 is 15 residues. The chain's CDR3 is CASSQQQGDAYEQYF. Here the CDR3 DNA reads TGTGCCAGCAGCCAACAACAGGGAGACGCCTACGAGCAGTACTTC.

This clonotype was detected only a few times. V is TRBV5-6 and J is TRBJ2-7; 13 bases map to TRBD2. This CDR3 has 15 amino acids. The V and J ends lost 4 bases and 7 bases, in that order; junction bases with no gene match: 8. Germline values: CDR1 SGHDT, CDR2 YYEEEE. The CDR3 protein is CASSTWTSGGLEQYF. The CDR3 DNA reads as TGTGCCAGCAGCACCTGGACTAGCGGGGGTTTGGAGCAGTACTTC. The variable domain in full, completed from reference TRBV5-6 and TRBJ2-7, reads DAGVTQSPTHLIKTRGQQVTLRCSPKSGHDTVSWYQQALGQGPQFIFQYYEEEERQRGNFPDRFSGHQFPNYSSELNVNALLLGDSALYLCASSTWTSGGLEQYFGPGTRLTVT.

The V call is TRBV12-3 or TRBV12-4, the J call TRBJ1-2, with TRBD1 matching over 8 bases. The CDR3 is made up of 17 amino acids. With 1 base clipped from V and 8 bases from J, the junction kept 15 bases outside the gene matches. For the CDR3, the DNA is TGTGCCAGCAGTTTAGGGACAGGGTTGGCTCAACTCGGAGGCTACACCTTC. Encoded protein: CASSLGTGLAQLGGYTF.

This clonotype was seen a handful of times. J is TRBJ2-5 and V is TRBV3-1, with 7 bases lining up with TRBD1. The germline V gene has CDR1 LGHDT and CDR2 YNNKEL (reference sequence). V lost 4 bases to trimming and J lost 1 base; unmatched junction nucleotides: 6. There are 15 residues in the CDR3. The CDR3 reads CASSLDRVPQETQYF. The CDR3, as DNA: TGTGCCAGCAGCCTTGACAGGGTCCCCCAAGAGACCCAGTACTTC.

The chain recombines TRBV7-2 with TRBJ2-1; D assignment may be TRBD1 or TRBD2 (5 bases each). The CDR3 totals 15 residues. Germline CDR1 reads SGHTA; CDR2 reads FQGNSA. V lost 2 bases and J lost 6, with 14 bases in between. Here the CDR3 DNA reads TGTGCCAGCAGCTTAATTGGGTCGGGGCTCAATGAGCAGTTCTTC. Translation: CASSLIGSGLNEQFF.

This clonotype was seen a few times. The chain combines TRBV6-1 with TRBJ2-3; no clear D gene. The CDR3 loop spans 16 amino acids. V was pared by 6 bases and J by 0 bases, with 16 bases between. The germline gives CDR1 MNHNS, CDR2 SASEGT. As DNA, the CDR3 is TGTGCCAGCAGCCGAGCCCGACGGGCGAGCACAGATACGCAGTATTTT. Translated: CASSRARRASTDTQYF.

The chain is built from TRBV5-3 and TRBJ2-7; 10 bases fit TRBD2. TRBV5-3 falls under the ORF class, with uncertain function. The CDR3 is made up of 16 amino acids. Unmatched junction bases numbered 6, after V lost 0 bases and J lost 3 bases. The CDR3 region is CARSLVLAGDLYEQYF. Here the CDR3 DNA reads TGTGCCAGAAGCTTGGTTCTAGCGGGAGACCTCTACGAGCAGTACTTC.

This sequence joins TRBV7-2 and TRBJ2-1; weak D call: TRBD2 (5 bases). The V end was cut by 1 base, the J end by 1 base, with 11 bases between. In germline, CDR1 is SGHTA, CDR2 FQGNSA. There are 16 residues in the CDR3. CDR3 sequence: CASSLEAGRSYNEQFF. CDR3 nucleotides: TGTGCCAGCAGCTTAGAGGCGGGTCGATCCTACAATGAGCAGTTCTTC.

This chain connects TRBV2 to TRBJ1-5, with D possibly matching TRBD1 (6 bases). CDR1 and CDR2 (germline): SNHLY, FYNNEI. Trimming removed 1 base from V and 6 bases from J, with 16 bases in between. CDR3 size: 16 residues. The CDR3 sequence: CASSEGTGTSSQPQHF. The CDR3 DNA follows: TGTGCCAGCAGTGAAGGGACTGGGACAAGTTCTCAGCCCCAGCATTTT.

This clonotype has only a few counts. The rearrangement uses TRBV19 and TRBJ2-4; D is unclear. Trimming pared 6 bases from V and 0 bases from J, leaving 9 bases between. Germline CDR1 is LNHDA and CDR2 is SQIVND (reference sequence). The CDR3 sequence is 14 residues long. The CDR3 DNA reads as TGTGCCAGTAGCCTCCCGGGAGCCAAAAACATTCAGTACTTC. It is translated as CASSLPGAKNIQYF. The whole variable domain, remainder taken from reference TRBV19 and TRBJ2-4, is DGGITQSPKYLFRKEGQNVTLSCEQNLNHDAMYWYRQDPGQGLRLIYYSQIVNDFQKGDIAEGYSVSREKKESFPLTVTSAQKNPTAFYLCASSLPGAKNIQYFGAGTRLSVL.

V and J are TRBV20-1 and TRBJ2-5; 7 bases are a match to TRBD2. CDR3 length: 15 residues. V trimming: 5 bases; J trimming: 9 bases; junction bases outside the gene matches: 18. Germline CDR1 DFQATT, CDR2 SNEGSKA (reference sequence). DNA for the CDR3: TGCAGTGCTCGGGACTACCTTCACCCGTCCGGGTCCCAGTACTTC. The encoded protein is CSARDYLHPSGSQYF.

J is TRBJ1-2 and V is TRBV20-1; no definite D call. Germline lookup yields CDR1 DFQATT and CDR2 SNEGSKA (reference sequence). V shed 4 bases and J shed 0 bases, with 12 bases lying between them. The CDR3 sequence is 14 residues long. The CDR3 reads CSATPTEANYGYTF. For the CDR3, the DNA is TGCAGTGCTACCCCGACCGAAGCTAACTATGGCTACACCTTC.

This clonotype was found a few times. This chain uses TRBV12-5 with TRBJ1-1; D remains ambiguous. The V gene lost 7 bases and the J gene lost 0 bases, with 9 bases spanning the gap. Germline V gene lookup returns CDR1 LGHNT and CDR2 FRNRAP. The CDR3 is 13 residues long. The CDR3 sequence is CASARTVNTEAFF. In nucleotides, the CDR3 is TGTGCTAGTGCCCGAACAGTGAACACTGAAGCTTTCTTT.

This clonotype has only a few counts. V and J are TRBV12-3 or TRBV12-4 and TRBJ2-4, with D hard to call. The CDR3 covers 17 residues. The V gene lost 5 bases and the J gene lost 0 bases, with 17 bases spanning the gap. In nucleotides, the CDR3 is TGTGCCAGCAGTCTCCCGATGAGGCTGAAAGCCAAAAACATTCAGTACTTC. It is translated as CASSLPMRLKAKNIQYF.

The gene calls are TRBV7-9 and TRBJ2-1; 14 positions match TRBD2. CDR3 size: 17 residues. In germline, CDR1 is SEHNR, CDR2 FQNEAQ (reference sequence). V dropped 4 bases and J dropped 5; count of bases not matched to a gene: 7. The CDR3 region has the DNA TGTGCCAGCAGCTACGCCCCGGGACTAGCGGGGGACAATGAGCAGTTCTTC. Translating it yields CASSYAPGLAGDNEQFF.

This clonotype was recorded a few times. This sequence joins TRBV27 and TRBJ1-1; D call uncertain. CDR3 length: 14 amino acids. Germline V gene sequence: CDR1 MNHEY, CDR2 SMNVEV (reference sequence). Trimming pared 2 bases from V and 5 bases from J, leaving 12 bases between. CDR3 coding DNA: TGTGCCAGCAGTTTAAGTGTTCTCTGGACTGAAGCTTTCTTT. Protein: CASSLSVLWTEAFF.

This clonotype was seen more than once but under ten times. This rearrangement joins TRBV19 to TRBJ2-1; TRBD2 matches 10 bases. The germline CDR1 and CDR2 sequences are LNHDA and SQIVND (reference sequence). J was trimmed by 0 bases and V by 5 bases; bases with no gene match: 1. This CDR3 contains 15 residues. CDR3 sequence reads: CASSASGSSYNEQFF. Written as DNA, the CDR3 is TGTGCCAGTAGTGCTAGCGGGAGCTCCTACAATGAGCAGTTCTTC.

This chain joins TRBV28 and TRBJ1-2; TRBD1 matches at 8 bases. In germline, CDR1 is MDHEN, CDR2 SYDVKM. V shed 2 bases, J shed 8 bases, and the junction held 7 bases outside the gene matches. The CDR3 has 14 amino acids. CDR3 nucleotides: TGTGCCAGCAGTTTAATCCAGGGGGCAGACGGCTACACCTTC. It translates to CASSLIQGADGYTF.

This sequence joins TRBV11-2 and TRBJ2-6; D may be TRBD2 (5 bases). CDR3 length: 15 amino acids. With 3 bases removed from V and 0 bases from J, the gap between germline ends came to 6 bases. The germline V gene has CDR1 SGHAT and CDR2 FQNNGV. The CDR3 sequence: CASSFGVSGANVLTF. The CDR3 bases are TGTGCCAGCAGCTTCGGGGTCTCTGGGGCCAACGTCCTGACTTTC.

The rearrangement uses TRBV12-3 or TRBV12-4 and TRBJ2-3, with a tentative D call TRBD2 (5 bases). The CDR3 contains 15 residues. The V gene lost 4 bases and the J gene lost 5 bases, with 16 bases spanning the gap. CDR3 sequence: CASSSTWKGVDTQYF. As DNA, the CDR3 is TGTGCCAGCAGTTCGACTTGGAAGGGAGTAGATACGCAGTATTTT.

The chain has TRBV7-2 and TRBJ2-3; TRBD1 matches at 9 bases. The CDR3 runs to 18 residues. V shed 3 bases, J shed 0 bases, and the junction held 10 bases outside the gene matches. Germline V CDR1 and CDR2: SGHTA, FQGNSA. DNA for the CDR3: TGTGCCAGCAGCTTTCCCAAACGGACAGGGGCTAGCACAGATACGCAGTATTTT. This translates into CASSFPKRTGASTDTQYF.